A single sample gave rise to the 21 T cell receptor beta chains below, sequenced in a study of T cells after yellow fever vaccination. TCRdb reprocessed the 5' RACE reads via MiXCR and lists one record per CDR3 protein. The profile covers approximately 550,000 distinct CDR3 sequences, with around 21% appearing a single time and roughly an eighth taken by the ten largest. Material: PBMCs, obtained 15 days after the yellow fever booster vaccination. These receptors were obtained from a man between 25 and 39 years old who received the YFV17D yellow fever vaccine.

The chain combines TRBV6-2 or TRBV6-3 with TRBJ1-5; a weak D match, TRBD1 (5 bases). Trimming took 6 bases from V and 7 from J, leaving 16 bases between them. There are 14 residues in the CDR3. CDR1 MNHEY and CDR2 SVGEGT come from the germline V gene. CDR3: CASRTGQGGQPQHF. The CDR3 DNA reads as TGTGCCAGCAGGACGGGCCAGGGTGGCCAGCCCCAGCATTTT.

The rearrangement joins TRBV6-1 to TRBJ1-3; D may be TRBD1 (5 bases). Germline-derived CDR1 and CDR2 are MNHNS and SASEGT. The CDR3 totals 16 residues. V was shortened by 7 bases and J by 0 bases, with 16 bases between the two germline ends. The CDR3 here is CASTHRRGSSGNTIYF. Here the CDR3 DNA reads TGTGCCAGCACCCATCGGAGGGGTTCCTCTGGAAACACCATATATTTT.

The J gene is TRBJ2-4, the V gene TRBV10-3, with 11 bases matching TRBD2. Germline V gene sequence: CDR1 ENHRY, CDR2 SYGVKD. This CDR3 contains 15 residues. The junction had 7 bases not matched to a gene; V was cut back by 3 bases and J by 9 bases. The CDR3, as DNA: TGTGCCATCAGTGAAGGTCTAGCGGGAGGTGGCATTCAGTACTTC. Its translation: CAISEGLAGGGIQYF.

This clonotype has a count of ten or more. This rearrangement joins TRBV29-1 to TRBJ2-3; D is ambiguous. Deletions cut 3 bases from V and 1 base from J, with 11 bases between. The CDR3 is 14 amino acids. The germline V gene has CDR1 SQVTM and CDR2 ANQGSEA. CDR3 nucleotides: TGCAGCGTTGATCTGGGTTTGGGCACAGATACGCAGTATTTT. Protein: CSVDLGLGTDTQYF.

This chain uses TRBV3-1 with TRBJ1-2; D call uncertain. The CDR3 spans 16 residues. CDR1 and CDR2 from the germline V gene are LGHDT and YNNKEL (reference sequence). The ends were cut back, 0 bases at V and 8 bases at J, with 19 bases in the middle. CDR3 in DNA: TGTGCCAGCAGCCAAGAGGTGCTTCACCCTCAAGGGGGCTACACCTTC. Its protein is CASSQEVLHPQGGYTF.

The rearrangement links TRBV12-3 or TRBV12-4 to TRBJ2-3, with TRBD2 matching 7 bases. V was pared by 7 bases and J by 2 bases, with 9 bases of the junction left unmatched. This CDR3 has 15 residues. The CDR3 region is CASISGGGPTDTQYF. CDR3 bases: TGTGCCAGCATCTCTGGCGGGGGTCCCACAGATACGCAGTATTTT.

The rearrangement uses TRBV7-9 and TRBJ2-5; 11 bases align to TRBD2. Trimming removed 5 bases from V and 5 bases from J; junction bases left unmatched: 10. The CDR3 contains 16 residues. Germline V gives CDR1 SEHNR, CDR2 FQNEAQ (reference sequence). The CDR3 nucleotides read TGTGCCAGCAGCGCCTACCTAGCGGGAGGTCTGGAGACCCAGTACTTC. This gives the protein CASSAYLAGGLETQYF.

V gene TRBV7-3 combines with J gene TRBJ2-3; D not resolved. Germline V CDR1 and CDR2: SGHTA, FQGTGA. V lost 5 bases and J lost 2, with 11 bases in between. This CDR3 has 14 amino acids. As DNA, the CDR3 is TGTGCCAGCAGCCCCAATCCAAACACAGATACGCAGTATTTT. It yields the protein CASSPNPNTDTQYF. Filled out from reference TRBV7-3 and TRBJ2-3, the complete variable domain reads GAGVSQTPSNKVTEKGKYVELRCDPISGHTALYWYRQSLGQGPEFLIYFQGTGAADDSGLPNDRFFAVRPEGSVSTLKIQRTERGDSAVYLCASSPNPNTDTQYFGPGTRLTVL.

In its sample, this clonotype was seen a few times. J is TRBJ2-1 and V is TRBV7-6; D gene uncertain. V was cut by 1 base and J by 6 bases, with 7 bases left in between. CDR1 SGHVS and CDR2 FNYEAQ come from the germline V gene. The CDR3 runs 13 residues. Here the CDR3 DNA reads TGTGCCAGCAGCTTAGGACTTCTCAATGAGCAGTTCTTC. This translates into CASSLGLLNEQFF.

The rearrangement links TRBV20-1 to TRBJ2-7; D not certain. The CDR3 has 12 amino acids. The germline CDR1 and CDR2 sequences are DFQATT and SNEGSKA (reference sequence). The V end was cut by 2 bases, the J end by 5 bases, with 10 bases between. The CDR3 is CSARLAYNEQYF. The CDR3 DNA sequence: TGCAGTGCTAGATTAGCATACAACGAGCAGTACTTC.

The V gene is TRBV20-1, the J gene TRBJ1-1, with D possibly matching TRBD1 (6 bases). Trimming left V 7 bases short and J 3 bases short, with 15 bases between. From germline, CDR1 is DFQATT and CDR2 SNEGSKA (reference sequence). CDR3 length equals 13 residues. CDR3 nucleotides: TGCAGTGTAGGAGGGGGGTGGGACACTGAAGCTTTCTTT. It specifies CSVGGGWDTEAFF.

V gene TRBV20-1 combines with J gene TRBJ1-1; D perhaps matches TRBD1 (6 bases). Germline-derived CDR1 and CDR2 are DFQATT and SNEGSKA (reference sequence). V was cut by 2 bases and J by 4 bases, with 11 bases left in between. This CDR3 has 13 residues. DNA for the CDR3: TGCAGTGCTAGACTACAGGGTCGCACTGAAGCTTTCTTT. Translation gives CSARLQGRTEAFF.

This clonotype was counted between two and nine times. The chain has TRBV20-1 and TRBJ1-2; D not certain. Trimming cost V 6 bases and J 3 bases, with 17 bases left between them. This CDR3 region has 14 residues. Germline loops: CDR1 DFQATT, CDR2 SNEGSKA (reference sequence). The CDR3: CSAHPVNRDYGYTF. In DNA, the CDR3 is TGCAGTGCCCACCCGGTCAACAGAGACTATGGCTACACCTTC.

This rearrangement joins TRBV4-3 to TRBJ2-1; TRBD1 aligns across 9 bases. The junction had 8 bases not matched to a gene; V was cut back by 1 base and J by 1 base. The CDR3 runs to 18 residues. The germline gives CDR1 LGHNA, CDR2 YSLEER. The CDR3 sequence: CASSQAPGQGSSYNEQFF. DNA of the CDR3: TGCGCCAGCAGCCAAGCCCCGGGACAGGGAAGTTCCTACAATGAGCAGTTCTTC.

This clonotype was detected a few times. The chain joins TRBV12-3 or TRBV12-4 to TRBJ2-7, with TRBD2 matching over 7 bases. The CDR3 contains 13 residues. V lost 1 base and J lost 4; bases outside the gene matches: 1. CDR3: CASSLDGRYEQYF. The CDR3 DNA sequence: TGTGCCAGCAGTTTAGACGGGAGGTACGAGCAGTACTTC.

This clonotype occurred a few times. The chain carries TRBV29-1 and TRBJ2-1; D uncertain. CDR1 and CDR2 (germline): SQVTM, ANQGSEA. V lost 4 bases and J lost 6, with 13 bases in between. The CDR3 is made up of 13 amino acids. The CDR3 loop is CSVANVGTNEQFF. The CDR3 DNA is TGCAGCGTTGCGAACGTCGGTACCAATGAGCAGTTCTTC.

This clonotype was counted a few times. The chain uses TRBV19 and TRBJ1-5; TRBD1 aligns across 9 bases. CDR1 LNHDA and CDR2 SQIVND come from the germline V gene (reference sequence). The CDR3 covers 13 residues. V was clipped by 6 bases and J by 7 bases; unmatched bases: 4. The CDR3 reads CASSGTGSQPQHF. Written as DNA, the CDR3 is TGTGCCAGTAGCGGGACAGGGAGCCAGCCCCAGCATTTT. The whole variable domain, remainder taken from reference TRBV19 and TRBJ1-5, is DGGITQSPKYLFRKEGQNVTLSCEQNLNHDAMYWYRQDPGQGLRLIYYSQIVNDFQKGDIAEGYSVSREKKESFPLTVTSAQKNPTAFYLCASSGTGSQPQHFGDGTRLSIL.

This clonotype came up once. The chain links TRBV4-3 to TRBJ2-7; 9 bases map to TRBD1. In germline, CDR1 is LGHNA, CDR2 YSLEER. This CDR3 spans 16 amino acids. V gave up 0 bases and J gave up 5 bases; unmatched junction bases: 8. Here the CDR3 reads CASSQDVDRGINEQYF. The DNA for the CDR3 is TGCGCCAGCAGCCAAGATGTTGACAGGGGGATTAACGAGCAGTACTTC.

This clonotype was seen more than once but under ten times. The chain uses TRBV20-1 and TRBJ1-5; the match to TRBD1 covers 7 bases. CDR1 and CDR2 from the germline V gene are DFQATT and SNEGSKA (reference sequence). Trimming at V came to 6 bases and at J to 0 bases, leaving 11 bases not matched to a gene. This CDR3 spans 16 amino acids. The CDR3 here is CSAEGLAGGSNQPQHF. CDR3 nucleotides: TGCAGTGCCGAGGGACTGGCAGGGGGTAGCAATCAGCCCCAGCATTTT.

The DNA of the CDR3 is TGTGCCAGCAGCTTGTCCAGTAACCCCTACAATGAGCAGTTCTTC. Translation: CASSLSSNPYNEQFF. The chain uses TRBV7-2 and TRBJ2-1; no clear D gene. The V and J ends lost 3 bases and 2 bases respectively, with 11 bases between them. Germline V gene data show CDR1 as SGHTA and CDR2 as FQGNSA. The CDR3 sequence is 15 residues long.

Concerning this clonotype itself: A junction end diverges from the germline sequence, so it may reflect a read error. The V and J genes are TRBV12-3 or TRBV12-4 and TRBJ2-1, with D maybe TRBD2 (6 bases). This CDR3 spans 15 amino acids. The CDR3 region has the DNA TGTGCCAGCAGTTTAGAGGAGGGAGACTACAATGAGGAGTTCTTC. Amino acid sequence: CASSLEEGDYNEEFF.